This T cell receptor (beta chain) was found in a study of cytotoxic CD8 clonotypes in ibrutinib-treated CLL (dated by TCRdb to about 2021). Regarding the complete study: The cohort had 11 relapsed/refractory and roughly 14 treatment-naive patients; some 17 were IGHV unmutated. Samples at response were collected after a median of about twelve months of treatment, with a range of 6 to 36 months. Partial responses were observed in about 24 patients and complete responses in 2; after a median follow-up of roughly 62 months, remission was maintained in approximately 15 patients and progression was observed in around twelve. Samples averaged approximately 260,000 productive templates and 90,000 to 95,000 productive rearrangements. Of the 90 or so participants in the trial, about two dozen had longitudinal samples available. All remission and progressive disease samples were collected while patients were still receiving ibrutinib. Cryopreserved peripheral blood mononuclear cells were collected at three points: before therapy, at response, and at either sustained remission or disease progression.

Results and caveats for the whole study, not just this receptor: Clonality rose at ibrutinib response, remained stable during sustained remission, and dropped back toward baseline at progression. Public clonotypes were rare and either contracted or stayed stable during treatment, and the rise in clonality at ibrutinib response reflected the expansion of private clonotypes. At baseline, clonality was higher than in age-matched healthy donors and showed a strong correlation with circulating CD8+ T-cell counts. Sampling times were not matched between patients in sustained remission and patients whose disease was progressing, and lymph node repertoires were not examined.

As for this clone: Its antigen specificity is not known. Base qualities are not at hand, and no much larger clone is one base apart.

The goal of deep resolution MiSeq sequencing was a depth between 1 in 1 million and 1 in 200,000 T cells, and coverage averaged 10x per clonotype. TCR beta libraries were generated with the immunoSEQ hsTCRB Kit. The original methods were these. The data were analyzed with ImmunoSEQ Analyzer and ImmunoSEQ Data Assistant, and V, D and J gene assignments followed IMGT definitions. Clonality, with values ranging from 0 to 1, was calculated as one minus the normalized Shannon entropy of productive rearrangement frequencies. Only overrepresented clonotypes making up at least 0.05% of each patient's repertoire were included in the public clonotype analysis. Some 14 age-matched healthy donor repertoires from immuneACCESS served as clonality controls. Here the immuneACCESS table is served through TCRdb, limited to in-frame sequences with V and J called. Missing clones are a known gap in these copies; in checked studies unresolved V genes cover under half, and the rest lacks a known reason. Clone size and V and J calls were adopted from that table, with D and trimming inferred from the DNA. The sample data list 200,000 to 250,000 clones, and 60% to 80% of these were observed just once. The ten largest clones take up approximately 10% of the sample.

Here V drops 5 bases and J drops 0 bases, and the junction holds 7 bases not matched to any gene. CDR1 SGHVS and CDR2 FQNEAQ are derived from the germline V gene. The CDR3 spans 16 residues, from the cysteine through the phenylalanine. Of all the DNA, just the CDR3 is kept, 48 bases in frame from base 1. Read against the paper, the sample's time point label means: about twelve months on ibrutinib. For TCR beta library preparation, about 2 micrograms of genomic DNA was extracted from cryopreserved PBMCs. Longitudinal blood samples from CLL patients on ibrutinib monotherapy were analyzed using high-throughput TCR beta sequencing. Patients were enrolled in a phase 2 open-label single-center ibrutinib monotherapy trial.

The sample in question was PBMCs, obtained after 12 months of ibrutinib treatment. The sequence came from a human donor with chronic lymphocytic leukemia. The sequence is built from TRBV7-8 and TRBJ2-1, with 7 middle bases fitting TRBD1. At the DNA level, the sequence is TGTGCCAGCAGCCCGGGACAGCCGAGCTCCTACAATGAGCAGTTCTTC. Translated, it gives CASSPGQPSSYNEQFF. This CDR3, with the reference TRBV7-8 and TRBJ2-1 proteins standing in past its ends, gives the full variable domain GAGVSQSPRYKVAKRGQDVALRCDPISGHVSLFWYQQALGQGPEFLTYFQNEAQLDKSGLPSDRFFAERPEGSVSTLKIQRTQQEDSAVYLCASSPGQPSSYNEQFFGPGTRLTVL.